Listed below are T cell receptor beta chains from one sample, sequenced in a study of T-cell memory formation after mild COVID-19. Using its own MiXCR run on the 5' RACE reads, TCRdb lists one record per CDR3 protein. The table includes approximately 230,000 distinct CDR3 sequences, roughly 15% detected once. The sample comprised PBMCs or a T cell subset sorted from them (not recorded which). The receptors stem from a man aged 18 to 29 who had mild COVID-19 (a few samples of this study predate the infection). Cell type and time point are not known. Each CDR3 is given with its conserved first and last residue.

j_gene	v_gene	CDR3aa
TRBJ2-7	TRBV11-1	CASSKGLASYEQYF
TRBJ2-3	TRBV5-1	CASSLDPPSTRGNPDTQYF
TRBJ2-1	TRBV12-3/TRBV12-4	CASSLMTTGDEQFF
TRBJ1-6	TRBV4-3	CASSQDLKRDSPLHF
TRBJ1-1	TRBV5-1	CASSSLAAGGTEAFF
TRBJ2-2	TRBV7-7	CASSPVGGGADTGELFF
TRBJ1-1	TRBV7-9	CASSLVVGWGTEAFF
TRBJ2-1	TRBV5-4	CASSLGQRKYDEQFF
TRBJ2-2	TRBV6-1	CASNRRGNTGELFF
TRBJ1-1	TRBV21-1	CASIPRGVRPLTEAFF
TRBJ1-1	TRBV6-5	CASSYSTGGGTEAFF
TRBJ2-1	TRBV3-1	CASSQAGRLFDEQFF
TRBJ1-2	TRBV12-3/TRBV12-4	CASSTDRGYGYTF
TRBJ2-2	TRBV12-3/TRBV12-4	CASEGGHRKTNTGELFF
TRBJ1-2	TRBV15	CATSRDPESYGYTF
TRBJ2-5	TRBV5-1	CASSLGVDRDETQYF
TRBJ2-5	TRBV28	CASTWGTKETQYF
TRBJ2-1	TRBV5-1	CASSLAASGGHLDYNEQFF
TRBJ2-5	TRBV28	CASSLYGAETQYF
TRBJ1-6	TRBV5-1	CASSSDRGNSPLHF
TRBJ2-3	TRBV7-2	CASSTTGVRVSVDTQYF
TRBJ1-1	TRBV12-3/TRBV12-4	CASSLMGSTEAFF
TRBJ1-2	TRBV5-6	CASSLEGVYGYTF
TRBJ2-1	TRBV20-1	CRGLSGTSGGYFF
TRBJ2-7	TRBV5-1	CASSLGGTGNVEQYF
TRBJ2-3	TRBV9	CASSVAPTGGSDTQYF
TRBJ1-2	TRBV20-1	CSARATLLDYGYTF
TRBJ2-7	TRBV25-1	CASSEWGSDEQYF
TRBJ2-1	TRBV5-1	CASSLHRDRDYNEQFF
TRBJ2-1	TRBV7-9	CASSLVTTNEQFF
TRBJ2-2	TRBV5-1	CASSKRAGVPNTGELFF
TRBJ1-1	TRBV5-4	CASSLGPGMNTEAFF
TRBJ2-1	TRBV2	CASSETSGLYNEQFF
TRBJ2-3	TRBV6-4	CASARGRGYDTQYF
TRBJ1-1	TRBV12-3/TRBV12-4	CASSSQGAGTEAFF
TRBJ1-2	TRBV29-1	CSVAPRLTGQGYTF
TRBJ1-1	TRBV12-5	CASGLVLGSLNTEAFF
TRBJ1-5	TRBV5-5	CASSPSPNQPQHF
TRBJ2-2	TRBV7-2	CASSLAPSGGGELFF
TRBJ1-6	TRBV5-1	CASSPQGQGNSPLHF
TRBJ1-1	TRBV12-3/TRBV12-4	CATQTGIEAFF